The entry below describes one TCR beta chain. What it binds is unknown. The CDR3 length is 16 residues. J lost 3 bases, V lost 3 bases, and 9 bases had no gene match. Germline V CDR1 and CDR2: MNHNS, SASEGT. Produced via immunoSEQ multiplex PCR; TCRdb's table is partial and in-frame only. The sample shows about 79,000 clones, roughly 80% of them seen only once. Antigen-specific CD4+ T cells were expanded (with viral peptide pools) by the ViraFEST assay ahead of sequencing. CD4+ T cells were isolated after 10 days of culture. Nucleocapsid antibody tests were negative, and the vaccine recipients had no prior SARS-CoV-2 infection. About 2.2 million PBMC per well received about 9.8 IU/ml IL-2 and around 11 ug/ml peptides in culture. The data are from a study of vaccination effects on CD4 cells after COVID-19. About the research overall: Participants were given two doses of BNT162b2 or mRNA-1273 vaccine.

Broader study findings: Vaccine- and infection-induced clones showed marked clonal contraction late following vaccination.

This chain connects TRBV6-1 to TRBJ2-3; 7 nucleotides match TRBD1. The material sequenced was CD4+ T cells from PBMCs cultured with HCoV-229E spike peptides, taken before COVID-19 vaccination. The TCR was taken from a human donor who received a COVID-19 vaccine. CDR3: CASSDPRGFRTDTQYF. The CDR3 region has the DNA TGTGCCAGCAGTGACCCCAGGGGGTTTCGTACAGATACGCAGTATTTT.